These 27 T cell receptor beta chains originate from one sample sequenced in a study of cytomegalovirus exposure and HLA in healthy donors. 13 Jbeta primers and 60 Vbeta primers were used for the PCR. Sequencing used immunoSEQ multiplex PCR; TCRdb keeps in-frame clones, though not all of them. Of some 170,000 clones detected, about 71% appear once; the ten largest clones hold approximately 3%. Material for sequencing was PBMCs. The source is a woman aged 25 to 39 in good health and CMV-seronegative.

The gene calls are TRBV5-6 and TRBJ1-3, with 7 bases lining up with TRBD1. The CDR3 is 14 residues long. V gave up 7 bases and J gave up 2 bases; unmatched junction bases: 6. Germline values: CDR1 SGHDT, CDR2 YYEEEE. CDR3 sequence: CASVRQGTGNTIYF. CDR3 sequence (DNA): TGTGCCAGCGTCAGACAGGGAACTGGAAACACCATATATTTT.

This clone was seen a single time. V gene TRBV4-3 combines with J gene TRBJ1-5, with D hard to call. This CDR3 region has 15 residues. V lost 0 bases to trimming and J lost 5 bases, with 11 bases between them. Germline-derived CDR1 and CDR2 are LGHNA and YSLEER. For the CDR3, the DNA is TGCGCCAGCAGCCAAGATCTAGGGAGTGATCAGCCCCAGCATTTT. Residues: CASSQDLGSDQPQHF.

This chain links TRBV11-3 with TRBJ2-1; TRBD2 matches at 14 bases. Germline CDR1 reads SGHNT; CDR2 reads YENEEA. This CDR3 is 15 amino acids long. Trimming removed 5 bases from V and 6 bases from J; junction bases left unmatched: 3. CDR3 region: CASSIGTSGSNEQFF. In DNA, the CDR3 is TGTGCCAGCAGCATAGGGACTAGCGGGAGCAATGAGCAGTTCTTC.

The gene calls are TRBV6-1 and TRBJ2-7; TRBD1 is a possible D gene (7 bases). The CDR3 sequence is 13 residues long. V lost 7 bases to trimming and J lost 6 bases, with 16 bases between them. Germline V CDR1 and CDR2: MNHNS, SASEGT. The CDR3 sequence: CASTGQQGGEQYF. In DNA form, the CDR3 reads TGTGCCAGCACCGGACAGCAGGGGGGCGAGCAGTACTTC.

The chain employs TRBV5-8 and TRBJ2-3; D is uncertain. The ends were cut back, 2 bases at V and 7 bases at J, with 8 bases in the middle. CDR1 is SGHTS, CDR2 YDEGEE, per germline. This CDR3 has 12 amino acids. CDR3 sequence: CASSFLKNTQYF. The DNA of the CDR3 is TGTGCCAGCAGCTTTCTTAAAAATACGCAGTATTTT. The whole variable domain, filled in from reference TRBV5-8 and TRBJ2-3, reads EAGVTQSPTHLIKTRGQQATLRCSPISGHTSVYWYQQALGLGLQFLLWYDEGEERNRGNFPPRFSGRQFPNYSSELNVNALELEDSALYLCASSFLKNTQYFGPGTRLTVL.

This chain joins TRBV7-9 and TRBJ1-2, with TRBD1 matching over 8 bases. The CDR3 is 14 amino acids. Germline V gene sequence: CDR1 SEHNR, CDR2 FQNEAQ (reference sequence). The ends lost 3 bases at V and 11 bases at J; junction bases unmatched: 11. Here the CDR3 DNA reads TGTGCCAGCAGCTTCACATCGACAGGGGAAACTTACACCTTC. This encodes CASSFTSTGETYTF. The entire variable domain, with the rest obtained from reference TRBV7-9 and TRBJ1-2, is as follows: DTGVSQNPRHKITKRGQNVTFRCDPISEHNRLYWYRQTLGQGPEFLTYFQNEAQLEKSRLLSDRFSAERPKGSFSTLEIQRTEQGDSAMYLCASSFTSTGETYTFGSGTRLTVV.

The chain carries TRBV4-2 and TRBJ1-3; D perhaps matches TRBD1 (6 bases). Germline values: CDR1 LGHNA, CDR2 YNFKEQ. V was pared by 0 bases and J by 4 bases, with 10 bases between. The length of the CDR3 is 15 residues. CDR3 sequence (DNA): TGTGCCAGCAGCCAAGACCCAGGGGTAGGAAACACCATATATTTT. Amino acid sequence: CASSQDPGVGNTIYF.

This rearrangement joins TRBV14 to TRBJ2-3; the match to TRBD1 covers 7 bases. CDR1 SGHDN and CDR2 FVKESK come from the germline V gene. V dropped 1 base and J dropped 6; count of bases not matched to a gene: 1. CDR3 length equals 13 residues. In DNA form, the CDR3 reads TGTGCCAGCAGCCAAGGAGGGGGCGATACGCAGTATTTT. Protein product: CASSQGGGDTQYF.

V gene TRBV5-6 combines with J gene TRBJ2-2; D is possibly TRBD2 (6 bases). This CDR3 has 14 amino acids. Germline CDR1 and CDR2: SGHDT and YYEEEE. V was trimmed by 6 bases and J by 4 bases, leaving 13 bases between them. CDR3 residues: CASTTMGGTGELFF. Written as DNA, the CDR3 is TGTGCCAGCACGACAATGGGGGGCACCGGGGAGCTGTTTTTT.

The genes are TRBV7-8 and TRBJ2-7, with TRBD1 matching 7 bases. The trim removed 5 bases at V and 2 bases at J, leaving 18 bases unmatched. There are 18 residues in the CDR3. Per germline, CDR1 SGHVS and CDR2 FQNEAQ. In DNA form, the CDR3 reads TGTGCCAGCAGCAACCCGGGACAGAATTTTGGAATGCCCTACGAGCAGTACTTC. Encoded protein: CASSNPGQNFGMPYEQYF. Using reference TRBV7-8 and TRBJ2-7 for the parts outside the CDR3, the full variable domain is GAGVSQSPRYKVAKRGQDVALRCDPISGHVSLFWYQQALGQGPEFLTYFQNEAQLDKSGLPSDRFFAERPEGSVSTLKIQRTQQEDSAVYLCASSNPGQNFGMPYEQYFGPGTRLTVT.

This clone was seen only once. The genes are TRBV7-9 and TRBJ2-1, with 12 nucleotides matching TRBD2. J lost 4 bases, V lost 5 bases, and 9 bases had no gene match. This CDR3 region has 17 residues. Germline CDR1 SEHNR, CDR2 FQNEAQ (reference sequence). This CDR3 reads CASSQGLAGRRYNEQFF. CDR3 DNA sequence: TGTGCCAGCAGCCAAGGACTAGCGGGAAGGAGGTACAATGAGCAGTTCTTC.

This sequence joins TRBV7-8 and TRBJ1-2; 7 nucleotides line up with TRBD1. J lost 2 bases, V lost 2 bases, and 2 bases had no gene match. Per the germline V gene, CDR1 is SGHVS and CDR2 is FQNEAQ. CDR3 length: 14 residues. The CDR3 nucleotides read TGTGCCAGCAGCTTATCGACAGGGAACTATGGCTACACCTTC. Protein sequence: CASSLSTGNYGYTF.

The rearrangement joins TRBV9 to TRBJ2-1; 11 nucleotides align to TRBD2. The V and J ends lost 1 base and 7 bases, in that order; junction bases with no gene match: 7. The CDR3 covers 16 residues. The V gene's germline CDR1 is SGDLS and CDR2 YYNGEE. In nucleotides, the CDR3 is TGTGCCAGCAGCGTATCTCTAGCGGGAGGTTTGAATGAGCAGTTCTTC. As protein: CASSVSLAGGLNEQFF.

The gene calls are TRBV4-3 and TRBJ1-2; no firm D call. CDR1 and CDR2 from the germline V gene are LGHNA and YSLEER. Trimming cost V 2 bases and J 2 bases, with 12 bases left between them. The length of the CDR3 is 15 residues. The CDR3 coding sequence is TGCGCCAGCAGCCAATTCCAAACGGAGAACTATGGCTACACCTTC. Translation gives CASSQFQTENYGYTF.

This clone appeared once. The DNA for the CDR3 is TGTGCCAGCACGGCGGGATTCACCGGGGAGCTGTTTTTT. It yields the protein CASTAGFTGELFF. The rearrangement links TRBV6-5 to TRBJ2-2; tentative D call: TRBD2 (6 bases). CDR3 size: 13 residues. Germline lookup yields CDR1 MNHEY and CDR2 SVGAGI. V lost 7 bases, J lost 4 bases, and 10 bases lay in between.

The genes are TRBV5-4 and TRBJ1-1, with TRBD1 matching 10 bases. The CDR3 is 14 residues long. The J segment lost 4 bases and the V segment lost 4 bases, leaving 4 bases of the junction unmatched. Germline CDR1 is SGHNT and CDR2 is YYREEE (reference sequence). CDR3 in amino acids: CASSKGQGITEAFF. The CDR3 nucleotides read TGTGCCAGCAGCAAGGGACAGGGGATCACTGAAGCTTTCTTT.

The rearrangement joins TRBV29-1 to TRBJ1-1; D not certain. CDR1 is SQVTM, CDR2 ANQGSEA, per germline. V was pared by 2 bases and J by 3 bases, with 7 bases between. This CDR3 spans 12 amino acids. The CDR3 DNA reads TGCAGCGTTGAAAGAGGATACACTGAAGCTTTCTTT. Its protein is CSVERGYTEAFF.

The V gene is TRBV7-9, the J gene TRBJ1-3, with 7 bases lining up with TRBD1. The CDR3 spans 15 residues. From germline, CDR1 is SEHNR and CDR2 FQNEAQ (reference sequence). Trimming removed 2 bases from V and 4 bases from J; junction bases left unmatched: 5. CDR3: CASSLKGARGNTIYF. The CDR3 DNA reads TGTGCCAGCAGCTTAAAGGGGGCGAGAGGAAACACCATATATTTT.

The chain uses TRBV11-2 and TRBJ2-7; D might be TRBD1 (6 bases). Germline CDR1 reads SGHAT; CDR2 reads FQNNGV. The CDR3 has 15 residues. Trimming removed 5 bases at V and 0 bases at J, with 14 bases between. The chain's CDR3 is CASSQQGFSSYEQYF. In DNA form, the CDR3 reads TGTGCCAGCAGCCAACAGGGTTTTAGCTCCTACGAGCAGTACTTC. Supplemented by reference TRBV11-2 and TRBJ2-7, the full variable domain reads EAGVAQSPRYKIIEKRQSVAFWCNPISGHATLYWYQQILGQGPKLLIQFQNNGVVDDSQLPKDRFSAERLKGVDSTLKIQPAKLEDSAVYLCASSQQGFSSYEQYFGPGTRLTVT.

The chain uses TRBV9 and TRBJ2-2; tentative D call: TRBD1 (6 bases). The CDR3 runs to 16 residues. Germline V lookup: CDR1 SGDLS, CDR2 YYNGEE. Trimming stripped 4 bases from V and 1 base from J, with 14 bases between. The CDR3 DNA is TGTGCCAGCAGCCTCGAGGCAGGGGTGAACACCGGGGAGCTGTTTTTT. It is translated as CASSLEAGVNTGELFF.

The V call is TRBV18, the J call TRBJ1-1; maybe TRBD1 (5 bases). V lost 5 bases to trimming and J lost 5 bases, with 15 bases between them. Germline lookup yields CDR1 KGHSH and CDR2 LQKENI. The length of the CDR3 is 14 residues. The CDR3 spells CASSARGVGTEAFF. The CDR3 bases are TGTGCCAGCTCAGCCCGGGGGGTTGGGACTGAAGCTTTCTTT.

This clone is a singleton in its sample. V gene TRBV30 combines with J gene TRBJ1-5; D unresolved. This CDR3 contains 12 residues. Germline V lookup: CDR1 GTSNPN, CDR2 SVGIG (reference sequence). Between the trimmed V and J ends, which lost 3 bases and 4 bases, there was a span of 7 bases. DNA for the CDR3: TGTGCCTGGAGACGGGGAAATCAGCCCCAGCATTTT. Protein product: CAWRRGNQPQHF.

The chain recombines TRBV7-2 with TRBJ2-5; 7 bases agree with TRBD1. V was pared by 5 bases and J by 6 bases, with 12 bases of the junction left unmatched. In germline, CDR1 is SGHTA, CDR2 FQGNSA. This CDR3 spans 15 amino acids. The DNA of the CDR3 is TGTGCCAGCAGCCCGAAAATCCAGACAGGGAAGACCCAGTACTTC. Its protein product is CASSPKIQTGKTQYF.

The J gene is TRBJ1-5, the V gene TRBV27; the match to TRBD1 covers 8 bases. The CDR3 extends over 14 amino acids. After removal of 3 bases from V and 7 bases from J, the junction contained 5 bases not matched to a gene. Per the germline V gene, CDR1 is MNHEY and CDR2 is SMNVEV (reference sequence). The DNA for the CDR3 is TGTGCCAGCAGTTTGACAGGGGAAGGGCAGCCCCAGCATTTT. This sequence encodes CASSLTGEGQPQHF.

The gene calls are TRBV2 and TRBJ2-4; tentatively, D is TRBD2 (5 bases). Germline CDR1 is SNHLY and CDR2 is FYNNEI. Trimming pared 6 bases from V and 5 bases from J, leaving 5 bases between. The CDR3 has 11 amino acids. CDR3 region: CASREENIQYF. CDR3 in DNA: TGTGCCAGCAGGGAGGAAAACATTCAGTACTTC.

The gene calls are TRBV28 and TRBJ2-1; TRBD2 agrees at 8 bases. CDR1 is MDHEN, CDR2 SYDVKM, per germline. J gave up 0 bases and V 2 bases, and 15 bases lay outside the gene matches. This CDR3 is 20 amino acids long. CDR3 amino acids: CASSLTFMAGGPSSYNEQFF. DNA for the CDR3: TGTGCCAGCAGTTTAACGTTTATGGCGGGGGGCCCGAGCTCCTACAATGAGCAGTTCTTC. The entire variable domain, with the rest obtained from reference TRBV28 and TRBJ2-1, is as follows: DVKVTQSSRYLVKRTGEKVFLECVQDMDHENMFWYRQDPGLGLRLIYFSYDVKMKEKGDIPEGYSVSREKKERFSLILESASTNQTSMYLCASSLTFMAGGPSSYNEQFFGPGTRLTVL.

CDR3 coding DNA: TGCGCCAGCAGCCAAAATCCTAGCGGGAACTACAATGAGCAGTTCTTC. Residues: CASSQNPSGNYNEQFF. V and J are TRBV4-1 and TRBJ2-1; 9 positions match TRBD2. The germline gives CDR1 MGHRA, CDR2 YSYEKL. The CDR3 is 16 residues long. V was clipped by 2 bases and J by 3 bases; unmatched bases: 5.